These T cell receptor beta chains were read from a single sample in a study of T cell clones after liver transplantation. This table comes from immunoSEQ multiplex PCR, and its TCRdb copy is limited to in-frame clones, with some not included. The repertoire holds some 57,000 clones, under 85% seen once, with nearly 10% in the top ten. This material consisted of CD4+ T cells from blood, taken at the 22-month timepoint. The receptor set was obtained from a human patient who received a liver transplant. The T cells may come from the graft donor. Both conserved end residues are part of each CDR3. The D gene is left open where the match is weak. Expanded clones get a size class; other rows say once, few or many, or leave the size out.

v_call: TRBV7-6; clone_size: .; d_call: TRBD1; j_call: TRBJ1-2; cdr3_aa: CASSDEYRGRPGYGYTF; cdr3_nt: TGTGCCAGCAGCGACGAGTACAGGGGGCGCCCGGGCTATGGCTACACCTTC
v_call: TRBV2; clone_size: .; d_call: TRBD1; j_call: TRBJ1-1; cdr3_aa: CASSSAGGGTEAFF; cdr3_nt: TGTGCCAGCAGTTCCGCAGGGGGAGGAACTGAAGCTTTCTTT
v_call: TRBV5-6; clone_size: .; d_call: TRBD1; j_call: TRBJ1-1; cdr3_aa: CASSLGRTGGLVFF; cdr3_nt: TGTGCCAGCAGCTTGGGGAGGACAGGGGGCTTGGTTTTCTTT
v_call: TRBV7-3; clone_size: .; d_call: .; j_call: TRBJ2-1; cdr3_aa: CASSLRTANNEQFF; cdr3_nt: TGTGCCAGCAGCTTACGGACAGCTAACAATGAGCAGTTCTTC
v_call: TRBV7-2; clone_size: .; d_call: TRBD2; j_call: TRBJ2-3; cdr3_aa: CASSAGLAGGATDTQYF; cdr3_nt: TGTGCCAGCAGCGCGGGACTAGCGGGGGGCGCCACAGATACGCAGTATTTT
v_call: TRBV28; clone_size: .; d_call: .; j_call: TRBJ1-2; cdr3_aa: CASSLTADRHYGYTF; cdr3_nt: TGTGCCAGCAGTTTAACAGCCGACCGCCACTATGGCTACACCTTC
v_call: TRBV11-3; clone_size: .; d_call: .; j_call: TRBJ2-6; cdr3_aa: CTSSLGSGANVLTF; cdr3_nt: TGTACCAGCAGCTTAGGATCTGGGGCCAACGTCCTGACTTTC
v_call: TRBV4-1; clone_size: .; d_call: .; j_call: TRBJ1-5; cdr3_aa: CASSYRQYSNQPQHF; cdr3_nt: TGCGCCAGCAGCTATAGACAGTATAGCAATCAGCCCCAGCATTTT
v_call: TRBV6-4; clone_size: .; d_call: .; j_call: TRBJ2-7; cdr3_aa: CASRERALDNLPYEQYF; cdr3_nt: TGTGCCAGCAGAGAGAGAGCCTTGGACAATTTGCCCTACGAGCAGTACTTC
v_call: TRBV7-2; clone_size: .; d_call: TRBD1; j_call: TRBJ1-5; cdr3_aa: CASSFGTGDQPQHF; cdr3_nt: TGTGCCAGCAGCTTCGGGACAGGGGATCAGCCCCAGCATTTT
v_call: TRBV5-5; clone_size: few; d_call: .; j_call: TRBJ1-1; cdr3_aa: CASSLQRMNTEAFF; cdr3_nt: TGTGCCAGCAGCTTGCAAAGGATGAACACTGAAGCTTTCTTT
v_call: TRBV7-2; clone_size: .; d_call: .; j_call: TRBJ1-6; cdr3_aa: CASSPPAGENSPLHF; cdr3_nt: TGTGCCAGCAGCCCCCCGGCAGGGGAGAATTCACCCCTCCACTTT
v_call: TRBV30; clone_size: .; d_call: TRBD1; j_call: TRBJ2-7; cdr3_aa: CAWSAGTGGDEQYF; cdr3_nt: TGTGCCTGGAGTGCGGGGACAGGGGGCGACGAGCAGTACTTC
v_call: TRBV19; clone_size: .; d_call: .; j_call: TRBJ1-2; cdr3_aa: CASSIMFFRSYGYTF; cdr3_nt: TGTGCCAGTAGTATAATGTTTTTTAGGTCCTATGGCTACACCTTC
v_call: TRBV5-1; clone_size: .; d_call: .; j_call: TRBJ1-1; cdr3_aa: CASSPGRIGNTEAFF; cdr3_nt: TGCGCCAGCAGCCCGGGACGGATAGGGAACACTGAAGCTTTCTTT
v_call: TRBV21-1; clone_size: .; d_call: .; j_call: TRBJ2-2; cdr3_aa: CASSKGQGALGELFF; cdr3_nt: TGTGCCAGCAGCAAAGGACAGGGGGCCTTGGGGGAGCTGTTTTTT
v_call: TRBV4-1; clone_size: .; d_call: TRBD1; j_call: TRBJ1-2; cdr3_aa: CASSQEVSGTGQDGYTF; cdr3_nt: TGCGCCAGCAGCCAAGAAGTAAGCGGGACAGGGCAGGATGGCTACACCTTC
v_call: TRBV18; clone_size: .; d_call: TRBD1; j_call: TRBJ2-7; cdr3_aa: CASSPDRITYEQYF; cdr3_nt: TGTGCCAGCTCACCGGACAGGATTACCTACGAGCAGTACTTC
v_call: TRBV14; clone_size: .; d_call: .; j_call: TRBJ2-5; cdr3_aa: CASSQNRGETQYF; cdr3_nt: TGTGCCAGCAGCCAAAATAGAGGGGAGACCCAGTACTTC
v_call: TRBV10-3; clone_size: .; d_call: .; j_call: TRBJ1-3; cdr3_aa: CAISDGESAGNTIYF; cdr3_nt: TGTGCCATCAGTGACGGGGAGTCAGCTGGAAACACCATATATTTT
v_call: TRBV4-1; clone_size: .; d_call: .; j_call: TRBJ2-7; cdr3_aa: CASSQGISSVRSEQYF; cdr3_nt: TGCGCCAGCAGCCAAGGGATAAGTAGTGTACGAAGCGAGCAGTACTTC
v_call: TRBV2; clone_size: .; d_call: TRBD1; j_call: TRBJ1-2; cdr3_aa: CASSSLTGNYGYTF; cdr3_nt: TGTGCCAGCAGTTCCCTGACAGGGAACTATGGCTACACCTTC
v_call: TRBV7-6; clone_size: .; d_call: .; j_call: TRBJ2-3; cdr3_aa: CASSYSFDTQYF; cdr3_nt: TGTGCCAGCAGTTACAGCTTTGATACGCAGTATTTT
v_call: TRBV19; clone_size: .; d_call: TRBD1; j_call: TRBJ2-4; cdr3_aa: CASSPTGGNIQYF; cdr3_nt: TGTGCCAGTAGTCCGACAGGGGGAAACATTCAGTACTTC
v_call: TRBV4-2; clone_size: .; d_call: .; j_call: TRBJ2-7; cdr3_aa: CASSQAPVGGAPYEQYF; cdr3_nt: TGTGCCAGCAGCCAAGCGCCTGTGGGGGGGGCCCCCTACGAGCAGTACTTC
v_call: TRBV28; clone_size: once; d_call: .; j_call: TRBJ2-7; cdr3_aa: CASSFLTEQYF; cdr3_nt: TGTGCCAGCAGTTTCCTTACCGAGCAGTACTTC
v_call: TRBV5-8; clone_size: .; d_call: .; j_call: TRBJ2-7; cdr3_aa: CASSLTRYEQYF; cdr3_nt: TGTGCCAGCAGCTTAACGCGGTACGAGCAGTACTTC
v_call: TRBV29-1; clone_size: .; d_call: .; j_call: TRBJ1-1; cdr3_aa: CSFVSGDSEAFF; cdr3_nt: TGCAGCTTCGTAAGCGGAGACAGTGAAGCTTTCTTT
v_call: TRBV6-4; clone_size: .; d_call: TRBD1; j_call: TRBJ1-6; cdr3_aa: CASSDGTGTHSPLHF; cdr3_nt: TGTGCCAGCAGTGATGGGACAGGGACCCATTCACCCCTCCACTTT
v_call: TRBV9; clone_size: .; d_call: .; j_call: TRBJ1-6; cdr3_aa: CASSGQRGASPLHF; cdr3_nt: TGTGCCAGCAGCGGTCAGCGGGGGGCTTCACCCCTCCACTTT
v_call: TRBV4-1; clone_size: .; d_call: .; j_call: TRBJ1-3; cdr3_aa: CASSQEPGNSGNTIYF; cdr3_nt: TGCGCCAGCAGCCAAGAACCAGGGAACTCTGGAAACACCATATATTTT
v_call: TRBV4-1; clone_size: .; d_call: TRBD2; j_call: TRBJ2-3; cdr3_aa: CASSSPTSGGHTDTQYF; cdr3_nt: TGCGCCAGCAGCTCCCCGACTAGCGGGGGGCACACAGATACGCAGTATTTT
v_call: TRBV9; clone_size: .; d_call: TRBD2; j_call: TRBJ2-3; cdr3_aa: CASSAAGGRPSTDTQYF; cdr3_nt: TGTGCCAGCAGCGCCGCGGGGGGGCGTCCTAGCACAGATACGCAGTATTTT
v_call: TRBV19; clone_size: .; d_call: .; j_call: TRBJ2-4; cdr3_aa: CASSNMEGGVGTKNIQYF; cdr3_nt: TGTGCCAGTAGTAATATGGAAGGGGGAGTAGGTACCAAAAACATTCAGTACTTC
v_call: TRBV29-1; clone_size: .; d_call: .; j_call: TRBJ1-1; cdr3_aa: CSVLGESNTEAFF; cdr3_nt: TGCAGCGTGCTGGGTGAGTCGAACACTGAAGCTTTCTTT
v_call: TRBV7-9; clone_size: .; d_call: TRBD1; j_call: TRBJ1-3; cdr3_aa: CASSSQGQGGTYGNTIYF; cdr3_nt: TGTGCCAGCAGCTCTCAAGGACAGGGAGGAACGTACGGAAACACCATATATTTT
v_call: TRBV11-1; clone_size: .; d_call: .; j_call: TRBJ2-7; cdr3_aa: CASSPDIYEQYF; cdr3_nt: TGTGCCAGCAGCCCCGACATCTACGAGCAGTACTTC
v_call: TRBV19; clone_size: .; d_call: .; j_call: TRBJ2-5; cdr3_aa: CASSIRETQYF; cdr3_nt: TGTGCCAGTAGTATAAGGGAGACCCAGTACTTC
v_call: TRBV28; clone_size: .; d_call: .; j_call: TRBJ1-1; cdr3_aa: CASRPELRNTEAFF; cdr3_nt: TGTGCCAGCAGGCCGGAATTAAGGAACACTGAAGCTTTCTTT